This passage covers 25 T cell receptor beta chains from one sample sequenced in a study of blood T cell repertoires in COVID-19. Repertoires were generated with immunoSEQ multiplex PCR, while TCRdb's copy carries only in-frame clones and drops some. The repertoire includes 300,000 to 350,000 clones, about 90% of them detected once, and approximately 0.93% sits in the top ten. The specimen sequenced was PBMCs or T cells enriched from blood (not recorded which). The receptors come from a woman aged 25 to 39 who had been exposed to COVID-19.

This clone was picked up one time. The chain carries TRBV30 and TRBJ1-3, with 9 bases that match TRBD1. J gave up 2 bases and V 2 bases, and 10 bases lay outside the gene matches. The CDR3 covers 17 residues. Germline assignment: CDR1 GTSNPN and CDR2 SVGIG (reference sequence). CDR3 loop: CAWSTGQGSSAGNTIYF. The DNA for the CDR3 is TGTGCCTGGAGTACGGGACAGGGTTCTTCTGCTGGAAACACCATATATTTT.

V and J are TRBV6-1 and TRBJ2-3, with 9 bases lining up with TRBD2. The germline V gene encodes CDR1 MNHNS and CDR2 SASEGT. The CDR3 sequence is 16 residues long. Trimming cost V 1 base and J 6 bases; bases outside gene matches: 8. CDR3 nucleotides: TGTGCCAGCAGTGAAGGCCTAGCGGGAATGTACGATACGCAGTATTTT. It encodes CASSEGLAGMYDTQYF.

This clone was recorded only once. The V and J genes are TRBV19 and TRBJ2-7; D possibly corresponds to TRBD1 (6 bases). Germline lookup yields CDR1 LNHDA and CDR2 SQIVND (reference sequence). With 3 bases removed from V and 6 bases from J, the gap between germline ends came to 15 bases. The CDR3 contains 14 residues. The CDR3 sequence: CASSITRGVGEQYF. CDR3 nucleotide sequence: TGTGCCAGTAGTATTACCAGGGGCGTTGGCGAGCAGTACTTC.

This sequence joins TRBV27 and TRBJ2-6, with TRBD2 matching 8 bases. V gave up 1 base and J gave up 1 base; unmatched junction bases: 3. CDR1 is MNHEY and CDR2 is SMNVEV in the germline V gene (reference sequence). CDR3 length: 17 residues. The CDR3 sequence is CASSLYSGSSGANVLTF. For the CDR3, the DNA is TGTGCCAGCAGTTTATACAGCGGGAGTTCTGGGGCCAACGTCCTGACTTTC.

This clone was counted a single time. CDR3 sequence: CASTGSGGYGYTF. The CDR3 DNA follows: TGTGCCAGCACGGGGTCGGGCGGCTATGGCTACACCTTC. The chain is built from TRBV6-5 and TRBJ1-2; D gene ambiguous. This CDR3 has 13 residues. Germline lookup yields CDR1 MNHEY and CDR2 SVGAGI. Trimming stripped 7 bases from V and 4 bases from J, with 13 bases between.

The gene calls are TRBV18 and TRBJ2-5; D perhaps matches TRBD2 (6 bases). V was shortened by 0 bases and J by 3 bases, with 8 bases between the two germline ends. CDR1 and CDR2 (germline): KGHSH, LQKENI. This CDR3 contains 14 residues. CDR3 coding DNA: TGTGCCAGCTCACCACCGTGGGGGGAAGAGACCCAGTACTTC. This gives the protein CASSPPWGEETQYF.

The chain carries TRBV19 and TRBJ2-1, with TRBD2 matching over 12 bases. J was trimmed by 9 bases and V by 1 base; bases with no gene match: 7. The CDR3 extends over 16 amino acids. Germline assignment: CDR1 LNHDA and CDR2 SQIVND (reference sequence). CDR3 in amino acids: CASSIGLAGVAGEQFF. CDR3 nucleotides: TGTGCCAGTAGTATAGGACTAGCGGGAGTAGCGGGTGAGCAGTTCTTC.

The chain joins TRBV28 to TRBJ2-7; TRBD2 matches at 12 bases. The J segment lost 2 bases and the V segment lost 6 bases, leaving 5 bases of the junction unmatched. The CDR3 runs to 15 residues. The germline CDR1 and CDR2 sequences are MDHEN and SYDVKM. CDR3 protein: CASRSTSGSTYEQYF. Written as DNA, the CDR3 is TGTGCCAGCAGGTCGACTAGCGGGAGTACCTACGAGCAGTACTTC.

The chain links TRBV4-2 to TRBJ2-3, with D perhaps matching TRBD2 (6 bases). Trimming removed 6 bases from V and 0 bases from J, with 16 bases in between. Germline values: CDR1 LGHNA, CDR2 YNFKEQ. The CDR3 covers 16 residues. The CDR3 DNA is TGTGCCAGCAGATTCAGTTTAGCGGAAAGCACAGATACGCAGTATTTT. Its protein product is CASRFSLAESTDTQYF.

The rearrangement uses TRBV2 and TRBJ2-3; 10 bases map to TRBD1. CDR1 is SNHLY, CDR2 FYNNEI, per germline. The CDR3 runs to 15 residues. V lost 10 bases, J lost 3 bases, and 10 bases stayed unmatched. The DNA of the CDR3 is TGTGCCACAATACAGACAGGGGGCTTTACAGATACGCAGTATTTT. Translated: CATIQTGGFTDTQYF.

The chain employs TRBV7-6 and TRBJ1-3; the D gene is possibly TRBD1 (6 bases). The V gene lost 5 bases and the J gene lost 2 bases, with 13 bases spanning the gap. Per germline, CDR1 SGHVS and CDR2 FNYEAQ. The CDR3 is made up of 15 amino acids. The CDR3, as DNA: TGTGCCAGCAGCCAACAGGGTGGGCCTGGAAACACCATATATTTT. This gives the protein CASSQQGGPGNTIYF. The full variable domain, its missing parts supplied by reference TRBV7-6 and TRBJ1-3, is GAGVSQSPRYKVTKRGQDVALRCDPISGHVSLYWYRQALGQGPEFLTYFNYEAQQDKSGLPNDRFSAERPEGSISTLTIQRTEQRDSAMYRCASSQQGGPGNTIYFGEGSWLTVV.

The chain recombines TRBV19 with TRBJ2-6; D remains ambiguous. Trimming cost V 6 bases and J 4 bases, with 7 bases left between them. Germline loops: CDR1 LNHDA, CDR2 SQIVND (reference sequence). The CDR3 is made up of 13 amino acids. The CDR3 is CASRESGANVLTF. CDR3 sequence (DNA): TGTGCCAGTAGGGAGTCCGGGGCCAACGTCCTGACTTTC.

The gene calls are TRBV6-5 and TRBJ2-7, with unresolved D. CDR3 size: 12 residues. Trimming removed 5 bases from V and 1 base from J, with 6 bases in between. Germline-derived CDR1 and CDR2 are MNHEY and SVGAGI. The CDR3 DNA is TGTGCCAGCAGTCCCCCATCCTACGAGCAGTACTTC. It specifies CASSPPSYEQYF.

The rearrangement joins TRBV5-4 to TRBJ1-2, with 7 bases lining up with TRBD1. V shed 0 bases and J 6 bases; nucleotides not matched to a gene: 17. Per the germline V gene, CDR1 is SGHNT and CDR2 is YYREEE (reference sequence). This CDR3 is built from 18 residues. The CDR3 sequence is CASSLGSGRPGGFNGYTF. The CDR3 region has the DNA TGTGCCAGCAGCTTGGGGTCGGGCAGGCCAGGGGGTTTTAATGGCTACACCTTC.

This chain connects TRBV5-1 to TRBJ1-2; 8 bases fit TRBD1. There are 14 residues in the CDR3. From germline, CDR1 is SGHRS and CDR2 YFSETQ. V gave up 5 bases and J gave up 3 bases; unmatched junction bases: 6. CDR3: CASRDRGGDYGYTF. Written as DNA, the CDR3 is TGCGCCAGCAGAGACAGGGGTGGTGACTATGGCTACACCTTC. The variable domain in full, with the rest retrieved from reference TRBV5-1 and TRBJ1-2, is KAGVTQTPRYLIKTRGQQVTLSCSPISGHRSVSWYQQTPGQGLQFLFEYFSETQRNKGNFPGRFSGRQFSNSRSEMNVSTLELGDSALYLCASRDRGGDYGYTFGSGTRLTVV.

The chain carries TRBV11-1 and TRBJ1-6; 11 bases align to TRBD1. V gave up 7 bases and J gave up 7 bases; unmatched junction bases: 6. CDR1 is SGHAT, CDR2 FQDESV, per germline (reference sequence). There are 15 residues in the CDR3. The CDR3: CASTSDRGPNSPLHF. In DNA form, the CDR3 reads TGTGCCAGCACCTCGGACAGGGGGCCAAATTCACCCCTCCACTTT. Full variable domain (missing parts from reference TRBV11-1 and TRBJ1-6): EAEVAQSPRYKITEKSQAVAFWCDPISGHATLYWYRQILGQGPELLVQFQDESVVDDSQLPKDRFSAERLKGVDSTLKIQPAELGDSAMYLCASTSDRGPNSPLHFGNGTRLTVT.

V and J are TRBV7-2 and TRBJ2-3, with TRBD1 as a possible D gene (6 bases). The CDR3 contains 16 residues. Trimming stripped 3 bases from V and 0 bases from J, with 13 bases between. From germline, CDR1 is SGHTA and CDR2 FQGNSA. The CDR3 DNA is TGTGCCAGCAGCTTTCTAACTAGGGGGAGCACAGATACGCAGTATTTT. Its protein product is CASSFLTRGSTDTQYF.

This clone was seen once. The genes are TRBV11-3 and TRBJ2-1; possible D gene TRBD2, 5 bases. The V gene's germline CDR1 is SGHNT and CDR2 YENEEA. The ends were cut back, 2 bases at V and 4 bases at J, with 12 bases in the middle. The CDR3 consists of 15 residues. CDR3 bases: TGTGCCAGCAGCTTATCCGCCGGGGAGTACAATGAGCAGTTCTTC. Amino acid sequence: CASSLSAGEYNEQFF. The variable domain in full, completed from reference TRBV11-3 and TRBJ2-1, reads EAGVVQSPRYKIIEKKQPVAFWCNPISGHNTLYWYLQNLGQGPELLIRYENEEAVDDSQLPKDRFSAERLKGVDSTLKIQPAELGDSAVYLCASSLSAGEYNEQFFGPGTRLTVL.

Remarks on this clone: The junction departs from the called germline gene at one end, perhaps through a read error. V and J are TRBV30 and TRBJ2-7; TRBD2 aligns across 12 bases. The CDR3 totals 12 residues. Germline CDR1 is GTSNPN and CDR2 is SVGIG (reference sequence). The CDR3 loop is CAWSRTSGANHF. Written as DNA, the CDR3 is TGTGCCTGGAGTAGGACTAGCGGGGCGAACCACTTC.

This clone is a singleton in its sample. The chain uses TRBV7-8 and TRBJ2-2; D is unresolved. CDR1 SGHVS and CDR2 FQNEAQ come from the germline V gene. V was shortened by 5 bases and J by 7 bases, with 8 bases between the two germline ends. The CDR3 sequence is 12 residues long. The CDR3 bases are TGTGCCAGCAGCCGAACACGCGGGGAGCTGTTTTTT. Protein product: CASSRTRGELFF.

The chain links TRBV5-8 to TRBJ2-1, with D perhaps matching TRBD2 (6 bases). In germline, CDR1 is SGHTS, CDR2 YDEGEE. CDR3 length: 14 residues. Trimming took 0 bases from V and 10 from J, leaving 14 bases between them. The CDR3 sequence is CASSLADYQVEQFF. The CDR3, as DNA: TGTGCCAGCAGCTTGGCGGACTACCAAGTGGAGCAGTTCTTC.

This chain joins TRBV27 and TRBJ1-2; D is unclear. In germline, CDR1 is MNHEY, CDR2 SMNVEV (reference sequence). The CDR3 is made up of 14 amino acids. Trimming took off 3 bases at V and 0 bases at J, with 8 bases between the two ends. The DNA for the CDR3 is TGTGCCAGCAGTTTTTCGACAACTAACTATGGCTACACCTTC. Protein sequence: CASSFSTTNYGYTF.

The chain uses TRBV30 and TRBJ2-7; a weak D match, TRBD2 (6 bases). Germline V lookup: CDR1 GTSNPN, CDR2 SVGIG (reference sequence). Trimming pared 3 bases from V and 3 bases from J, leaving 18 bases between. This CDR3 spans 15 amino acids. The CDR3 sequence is CAWRKSLRRGYEQYF. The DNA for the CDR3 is TGTGCCTGGAGGAAGAGTTTGCGGCGGGGCTACGAGCAGTACTTC.

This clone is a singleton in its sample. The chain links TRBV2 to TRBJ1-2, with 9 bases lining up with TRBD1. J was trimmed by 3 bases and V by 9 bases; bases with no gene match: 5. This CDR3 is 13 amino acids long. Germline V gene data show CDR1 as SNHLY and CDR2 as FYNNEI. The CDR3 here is CASYRDRDYGYTF. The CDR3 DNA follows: TGTGCCAGTTACCGGGACAGGGACTATGGCTACACCTTC.

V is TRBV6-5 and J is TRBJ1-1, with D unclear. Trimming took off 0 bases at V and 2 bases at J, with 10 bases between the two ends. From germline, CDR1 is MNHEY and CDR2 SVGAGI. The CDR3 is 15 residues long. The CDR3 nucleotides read TGTGCCAGCAGTTACTCGGGCAGAGTCAACACTGAAGCTTTCTTT. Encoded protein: CASSYSGRVNTEAFF.